This TCR beta chain was sequenced in a study of blood T cell repertoires in COVID-19. Study-wide background: The study drew acute and convalescent COVID-19 samples from the United States, Italy and Spain.

Per the original data handling: The authors estimated nucleated cell counts from reference gene primer amplification. The protocol was immunoSEQ multiplex PCR, while the TCRdb copy is restricted to in-frame clones and leaves out a portion. That table furnishes V, J and clone size, whereas the DNA furnished D and trimming. Of approximately 300,000 clones in the sample, about 83% are singletons; the top ten hold 1% to 1.5%. CDR3 length equals 15 residues. The germline CDR1 and CDR2 sequences are SGHTA and FQGNSA. The ends lost 1 base at V and 2 bases at J; junction bases unmatched: 2. This TCR came from a woman in her 50s with acute or convalescent COVID-19. The sequenced sample was peripheral blood. The genes are TRBV7-2 and TRBJ2-7; 10 nucleotides match TRBD2. The CDR3 coding sequence is TGTGCCAGCAGCTTAGTCCTAGCGGGAGCCTACGAGCAGTACTTC. This gives the protein CASSLVLAGAYEQYF.